This TCR beta chain was retrieved from a study of blood T cell repertoires in COVID-19. Study context: The United States, Italy and Spain supplied acute and convalescent COVID-19 samples. PBMCs, B-cell-depleted T cells, or T cells were the source of the cDNA or gDNA that made up the material.

The CDR3 length is 13 residues. Trimming left V 4 bases short and J 2 bases short, with 9 bases between. The germline V gene encodes CDR1 MNHEY and CDR2 SVGEGT. Authors' data handling: Estimated nucleated cell counts came from reference gene primer amplification. Only in-frame clones appear in the TCRdb table, and some are missing; sequencing was by immunoSEQ multiplex PCR. From that table come the V and J calls and clone size; the DNA was used to work out D and trimming. The profile shows about 55,000 clones, roughly 90% of them singletons. This clonotype was sampled from a man aged 60 to 75 with active COVID-19. V gene TRBV6-2 or TRBV6-3 combines with J gene TRBJ2-7, with D perhaps TRBD1 (5 bases). The sequenced material came from peripheral blood. The CDR3 spells CASSLTETYEQYF. CDR3 sequence (DNA): TGTGCCAGCAGTTTGACAGAAACCTACGAGCAGTACTTC.